The 20 T cell receptor beta chains presented below share a single source sample, sequenced in a study of cytomegalovirus exposure and HLA in healthy donors. PCR amplification relied on 60 Vbeta primers (plus 13 Jbeta primers). Generated by immunoSEQ multiplex PCR, the TCRdb table keeps only in-frame clones and is missing some. The table shows 170,000 or so clones, with just under 85% occurring only once. Sequencing was carried out using PBMCs. All receptors derive from a girl aged 10 to 17 in good health and CMV-seropositive.

The V and J genes are TRBV7-9 and TRBJ1-1; 7 nucleotides line up with TRBD1. The CDR3 spans 13 residues. Germline trimming cut 7 bases from V and 10 bases from J; bases unmatched to any gene: 12. Germline CDR1 and CDR2: SEHNR and FQNEAQ (reference sequence). The CDR3 spells CASTLGTAVRAFF. CDR3 nucleotide sequence: TGTGCCAGCACCCTAGGGACAGCCGTGCGAGCTTTCTTT.

The chain recombines TRBV27 with TRBJ2-3; D ambiguous. Germline V gene sequence: CDR1 MNHEY, CDR2 SMNVEV (reference sequence). The CDR3 sequence is 13 residues long. Trimming pared 5 bases from V and 1 base from J, leaving 7 bases between. The CDR3 loop reads CASSPTGTDTQYF. CDR3 in DNA: TGTGCCAGCAGTCCTACGGGCACAGATACGCAGTATTTT.

This clone has only one observation. This chain connects TRBV11-1 to TRBJ1-1; no clear D. In germline, CDR1 is SGHAT, CDR2 FQDESV (reference sequence). Trimming pared 5 bases from V and 3 bases from J, leaving 13 bases between. The CDR3 spans 14 residues. CDR3: CASSPPEGDTEAFF. CDR3 nucleotides: TGTGCCAGCAGCCCCCCCGAGGGAGACACTGAAGCTTTCTTT.

Only a few counts were recorded for this clone. This rearrangement joins TRBV27 to TRBJ1-5; D ambiguous. The V gene's germline CDR1 is MNHEY and CDR2 SMNVEV (reference sequence). This CDR3 has 15 amino acids. V dropped 5 bases and J dropped 3 bases, with 14 bases sitting between them. In DNA, the CDR3 is TGTGCCAGCAGTGCGAGCCGGGAATACAATCAGCCCCAGCATTTT. Amino acids: CASSASREYNQPQHF.

The sample holds a few counts of this clone. The genes are TRBV27 and TRBJ1-1; possible D gene TRBD1, 5 bases. V lost 4 bases to trimming and J lost 8 bases, with 17 bases between them. The CDR3 sequence is 14 residues long. Germline CDR1 and CDR2: MNHEY and SMNVEV (reference sequence). The CDR3 protein is CASSSRRGVEEAFF. CDR3 nucleotide sequence: TGTGCCAGCAGTTCTCGTCGGGGGGTGGAAGAAGCTTTCTTT.

CDR3 DNA sequence: TGTGCCAGCAGCTACGGGGACAGGAGTAATGAAAAACTGTTTTTT. Amino acids: CASSYGDRSNEKLFF. V gene TRBV7-9 combines with J gene TRBJ1-4; 8 bases line up with TRBD1. The CDR3 runs 15 residues. Germline values: CDR1 SEHNR, CDR2 FQNEAQ (reference sequence). Germline trimming cut 4 bases from V and 4 bases from J; bases unmatched to any gene: 5.

The chain uses TRBV5-5 and TRBJ1-5, with TRBD1 identical over 8 bases. The CDR3 contains 17 residues. The germline gives CDR1 SGHKS, CDR2 YYEKEE (reference sequence). V shed 4 bases and J 3 bases; nucleotides not matched to a gene: 12. CDR3 sequence: CASSPDRAPADNQPQHF. For the CDR3, the DNA is TGTGCCAGCAGCCCGGACAGGGCCCCGGCCGACAATCAGCCCCAGCATTTT. Filled out from reference TRBV5-5 and TRBJ1-5, the complete variable domain reads DAGVTQSPTHLIKTRGQQVTLRCSPISGHKSVSWYQQVLGQGPQFIFQYYEKEERGRGNFPDRFSARQFPNYSSELNVNALLLGDSALYLCASSPDRAPADNQPQHFGDGTRLSIL.

The V and J genes are TRBV5-1 and TRBJ1-2; D remains ambiguous. The CDR3 has 15 residues. Germline V lookup: CDR1 SGHRS, CDR2 YFSETQ. The V gene lost 2 bases and the J gene lost 4 bases, with 15 bases spanning the gap. The CDR3 bases are TGCGCCAGCAGCTTAAGTCCAGCCGGAGGCTATGGCTACACCTTC. Its translation: CASSLSPAGGYGYTF.

The V gene is TRBV7-9, the J gene TRBJ1-1; tentatively, D is TRBD1 (5 bases). Looked up from germline, CDR1 is SEHNR and CDR2 is FQNEAQ (reference sequence). The CDR3 spans 14 residues. V lost 3 bases to trimming and J lost 3 bases, with 11 bases between them. CDR3 protein: CASSFTAGYTEAFF. The CDR3, as DNA: TGTGCCAGCAGCTTCACGGCAGGGTACACTGAAGCTTTCTTT. The full variable domain, rest sourced from reference TRBV7-9 and TRBJ1-1, is DTGVSQNPRHKITKRGQNVTFRCDPISEHNRLYWYRQTLGQGPEFLTYFQNEAQLEKSRLLSDRFSAERPKGSFSTLEIQRTEQGDSAMYLCASSFTAGYTEAFFGQGTRLTVV.

The chain combines TRBV6-1 with TRBJ2-1; 14 nucleotides align to TRBD2. From germline, CDR1 is MNHNS and CDR2 SASEGT. CDR3 length: 17 amino acids. V dropped 4 bases and J dropped 8; count of bases not matched to a gene: 10. The CDR3 coding sequence is TGTGCCAGCAGTGCCTTCTCGACTAGCGGGGGGGTGGATGAGCAGTTCTTC. It specifies CASSAFSTSGGVDEQFF.

The chain links TRBV9 to TRBJ1-1; a weak D match, TRBD1 (5 bases). The CDR3 contains 15 residues. From germline, CDR1 is SGDLS and CDR2 YYNGEE. Trimming stripped 0 bases from V and 3 bases from J, with 12 bases between. The CDR3 is CASSVVMGGDTEAFF. Here the CDR3 DNA reads TGTGCCAGCAGCGTAGTCATGGGGGGAGACACTGAAGCTTTCTTT.

The chain links TRBV5-6 to TRBJ1-3, with a tentative D call TRBD1 (6 bases). Per the germline V gene, CDR1 is SGHDT and CDR2 is YYEEEE. CDR3 size: 15 residues. The germline V and J ends were trimmed by 2 bases and 0 bases, with 9 bases remaining between them. The CDR3 loop reads CASSFTGFSGNTIYF. The CDR3, as DNA: TGTGCCAGCAGCTTTACAGGGTTCTCTGGAAACACCATATATTTT.

This clone was counted once. The chain uses TRBV6-5 and TRBJ1-1, with D maybe TRBD1 (6 bases). The CDR3 totals 15 residues. Looked up from germline, CDR1 is MNHEY and CDR2 is SVGAGI. V was pared by 2 bases and J by 2 bases, with 12 bases between. CDR3 nucleotides: TGTGCCAGCAGTTACAAACAGGGATTTAACACTGAAGCTTTCTTT. Protein: CASSYKQGFNTEAFF.

This chain uses TRBV5-6 with TRBJ1-1; D not certain. The germline V and J ends were trimmed by 2 bases and 0 bases, with 5 bases remaining between them. The germline V gene encodes CDR1 SGHDT and CDR2 YYEEEE. The CDR3 is 13 amino acids. Here the CDR3 DNA reads TGTGCCAGCAGCTTCAGGTTGAACACTGAAGCTTTCTTT. It codes for CASSFRLNTEAFF.

The V gene is TRBV5-1, the J gene TRBJ2-1, with 16 bases aligning to TRBD2. After removal of 4 bases from V and 1 base from J, the junction contained 11 bases not matched to a gene. The CDR3 spans 20 residues. Germline loops: CDR1 SGHRS, CDR2 YFSETQ. As DNA, the CDR3 is TGCGCCAGCAGCGCCCCCGGGACTAGCGGGGGGGGTCTGTCCTACAATGAGCAGTTCTTC. Residues: CASSAPGTSGGGLSYNEQFF.

This chain joins TRBV2 and TRBJ2-6; 7 nucleotides match TRBD1. The CDR3 sequence is 15 residues long. V shed 2 bases and J 2 bases; nucleotides not matched to a gene: 0. Germline-derived CDR1 and CDR2 are SNHLY and FYNNEI. This CDR3 reads CASSERGPGANVLTF. For the CDR3, the DNA is TGTGCCAGCAGTGAAAGGGGGCCTGGGGCCAACGTCCTGACTTTC.

The rearrangement joins TRBV2 to TRBJ1-2; 7 bases align to TRBD1. Germline loops: CDR1 SNHLY, CDR2 FYNNEI. CDR3 size: 14 residues. V was pared by 6 bases and J by 2 bases, with 6 bases of the junction left unmatched. The CDR3 is CASRWDSTNYGYTF. DNA for the CDR3: TGTGCCAGCAGGTGGGACAGTACGAACTATGGCTACACCTTC.

The genes are TRBV7-9 and TRBJ1-1; 9 bases match TRBD1. Germline CDR1 is SEHNR and CDR2 is FQNEAQ (reference sequence). J lost 5 bases, V lost 1 base, and 5 bases had no gene match. This CDR3 is built from 15 residues. Written as DNA, the CDR3 is TGTGCCAGCAGCTTAGAGTTCGGGACAGGGACTGAAGCTTTCTTT. The encoded protein is CASSLEFGTGTEAFF.

The V and J genes are TRBV11-3 and TRBJ1-2; 10 bases map to TRBD1. The V gene end was trimmed by 4 bases and the J gene end by 3 bases; junction bases not matched to a gene: 5. Germline assignment: CDR1 SGHNT and CDR2 YENEEA. The CDR3 is 15 amino acids. CDR3 sequence (DNA): TGTGCCAGCAGCTCCGACAGGGGGCTGGACTATGGCTACACCTTC. Translating gives CASSSDRGLDYGYTF.

The J gene is TRBJ1-1, the V gene TRBV19; 9 nucleotides agree with TRBD1. The germline gives CDR1 LNHDA, CDR2 SQIVND (reference sequence). Germline trimming cut 6 bases from V and 1 base from J; bases unmatched to any gene: 6. This CDR3 is built from 15 residues. CDR3 nucleotide sequence: TGTGCCAGTAGGGAATTGGGACAGGGGAACACTGAAGCTTTCTTT. It encodes CASRELGQGNTEAFF.